The T cell receptor (beta chain) described here comes from a study of response to subunit inactivated influenza vaccine. General study points: It was suggested by the authors that few new T cells are recruited by each seasonal influenza vaccination.

TCRdb re-derived calls from the RT-PCR reads in MiXCR, one entry per CDR3 protein. The table lists roughly 760,000 distinct CDR3 sequences, less than 25% of them singletons. The ends were cut back, 5 bases at V and 0 bases at J, with 13 bases in the middle. The CDR3 is 15 residues long. Looked up from germline, CDR1 is SGHTA and CDR2 is FQGTGA. This clonotype was seen only a few times. Its antigen is as yet unknown. The source was PBMCs from blood, collected about 5 days after vaccination. The receptor was isolated from a man aged 50-60 years who received an inactivated influenza vaccine. The gene calls are TRBV7-3 and TRBJ1-2, with D possibly being TRBD1 (5 bases). The CDR3 sequence is CASSKGTPTNYGYTF. The CDR3 nucleotides read TGTGCCAGCAGCAAAGGGACGCCAACTAACTATGGCTACACCTTC.